Here is one T cell receptor beta chain with its context. This clonotype has at least ten counts. Its antigen remains undetermined. No much larger clone is present one base from it, and per-base qualities are unavailable. Reading the label with the study, this specimen's treatment or condition is: live attenuated yellow fever vaccine strain. A standard Ficoll-Paque protocol was used to isolate PBMCs from peripheral blood. CD4 and CD8 T-cell fractions were isolated with Dynabeads CD4 and CD8 positive selection kits. RNA was extracted with TriZol from bulk PBMCs, CD4 and CD8 fractions, and dextramer-positive and dextramer-negative fractions. The CDR3, from cysteine to phenylalanine, totals 18 residues. The CDR3 DNA has 54 bases and is translated from base 1. Per the germline V gene, LGHNA is the CDR1 and YSLEER is the CDR2. V was cut back by 1 base and J by 0 bases, leaving a gap of 16 bases between them.

The data originate from a study of T cells after yellow fever vaccination (dated by TCRdb to the late 2010s). Background for the entire study: The SMART-Seq v4 Ultra Low Input RNA kit was used to prepare libraries from fractions with low cell numbers. The cohort comprised two healthy male donors, one aged 18 to 29 and one aged 30 to 40 years. Blood was drawn at multiple timepoints before and after primary and secondary immunization, with bulk PBMC replicates and cell subsets isolated. To follow T-cell clones before and after both primary and booster YFV17D yellow fever vaccination, bulk TCR alpha and beta repertoires underwent longitudinal sequencing. Study-wide findings and limitations: Because the study included only a couple of donors, the extent to which the findings can be generalized is limited. Most clones expanded after primary vaccination (around 96% of CD4 and 88% of CD8) were re-detected after the booster, suggesting that broad memory maintenance occurred. Compared with the primary T-cell response, the secondary T-cell response was weaker but faster, peaking on day 5 rather than day 15. A small fraction of clonotypes appeared in both the CD4 and CD8 compartments, likely as a result of convergent recombination. FACS-sorted repertoires could contain abundant contaminating clonotypes from the bulk population, so computational filtering was required.

Synthesis of TCR cDNA relied on 5'RACE template switching, a step that introduced a universal primer site along with unique molecular identifiers. Priming for cDNA synthesis came from both the TCR alpha and TCR beta constant segments. Two PCR steps were used to amplify libraries, with sample barcodes and sequencing adapters being added in the second step. Sequencing of libraries was done on Illumina HiSeq 2500 (2x100 bp) or NovaSeq (2x150 bp). The authors' pipeline ran thus. Demultiplexing of reads and collapsing into UMI consensus sequences were performed with MIGEC, and V(D)J alignment was carried out with MiXCR. Using edgeR on replicate PBMC samples, clonotypes were called vaccine-responding if FDR was below 0.01 and the log2 fold change was above 5 up to day 15. Bulk clonotypes were assigned CD4 or CD8 identity according to which sequenced CD4 or CD8 repertoire held them at higher abundance. TCRdb redid the processing of the public reads, applying fastp at Q25 and MiXCR, and retained in-frame beta chains. Every distinct CDR3 protein forms one entry, paired with its most common genes and DNA. The V and J calls reflect TCRdb's pipeline rather than the authors' work. This sample gives some 130,000 distinct CDR3 sequences in total; just over 6.5% of them show up just once. Under 0.8% of the sample rests with the top ten.

The sequence was collected from a man younger than 45 who received the YFV17D yellow fever vaccine. The chain was built from TRBV4-3 and TRBJ2-1, with no confidently assigned D gene. The sequencing here drew on CD4+ T cells sorted from PBMCs, taken 10 days after the yellow fever booster vaccination. The CDR3 protein is CASSQVLPAVNSYNEQFF. The bases read TGCGCCAGCAGCCAAGTGCTTCCAGCCGTAAACTCCTACAATGAGCAGTTCTTC.